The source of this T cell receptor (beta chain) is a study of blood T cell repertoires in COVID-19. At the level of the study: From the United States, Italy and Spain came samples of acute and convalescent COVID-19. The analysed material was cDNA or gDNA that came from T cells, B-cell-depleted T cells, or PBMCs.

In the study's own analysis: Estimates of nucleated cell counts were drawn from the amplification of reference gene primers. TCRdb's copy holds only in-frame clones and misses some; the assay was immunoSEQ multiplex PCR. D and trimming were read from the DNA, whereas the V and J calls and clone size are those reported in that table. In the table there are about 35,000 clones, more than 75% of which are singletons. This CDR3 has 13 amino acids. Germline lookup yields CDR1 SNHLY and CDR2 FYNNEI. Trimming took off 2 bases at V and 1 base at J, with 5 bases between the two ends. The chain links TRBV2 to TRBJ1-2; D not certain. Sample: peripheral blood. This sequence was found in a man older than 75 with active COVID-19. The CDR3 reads CASSEQDNYGYTF. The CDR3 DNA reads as TGTGCCAGCAGTGAACAGGATAACTATGGCTACACCTTC.